Listed here are 12 T cell receptor beta chains from one sample, sequenced in a study of T cells after yellow fever vaccination. TCRdb independently ran MiXCR on the 5' RACE reads; one entry per CDR3 protein. The table shows about 260,000 distinct CDR3 sequences, with roughly 4.8% occurring only once. Sample: CD4+ T cells sorted from PBMCs, taken on the day of the yellow fever booster vaccination. These receptors were taken from a man in his late teens or twenties who received the YFV17D yellow fever vaccine.

The chain employs TRBV4-3 and TRBJ1-5, with D maybe TRBD1 (6 bases). There are 18 residues in the CDR3. The ends were cut back, 0 bases at V and 2 bases at J, with 17 bases in the middle. Germline-derived CDR1 and CDR2 are LGHNA and YSLEER. CDR3 nucleotides: TGCGCCAGCAGCCAAGAAGGTTGGTACAGGGACGGCAATCAGCCCCAGCATTTT. Translation: CASSQEGWYRDGNQPQHF.

This clonotype was counted many times. This chain links TRBV4-2 with TRBJ2-3; 8 bases agree with TRBD1. The CDR3 is 16 amino acids. V was clipped by 3 bases and J by 0 bases; unmatched bases: 5. Per germline, CDR1 LGHNA and CDR2 YNFKEQ. CDR3 region: CASSQGQDPSTDTQYF. For the CDR3, the DNA is TGTGCCAGCAGCCAGGGACAGGACCCTAGCACAGATACGCAGTATTTT.

The chain employs TRBV20-1 and TRBJ2-3; 9 positions agree with TRBD2. The CDR3 covers 13 residues. Trimming at V came to 4 bases and at J to 3 bases, leaving 2 bases not matched to a gene. Germline V CDR1 and CDR2: DFQATT, SNEGSKA (reference sequence). The CDR3 is CSATSGVTDTQYF. The DNA of the CDR3 is TGCAGTGCTACTAGCGGGGTAACAGATACGCAGTATTTT.

This clonotype has more than one count but fewer than ten. CDR3 DNA: TGCAGTGCCTCCAGGGGTTTCGGTACTGAAGCTTTCTTT. This codes for CSASRGFGTEAFF. The rearrangement links TRBV20-1 to TRBJ1-1; a weak D match, TRBD1 (6 bases). The CDR3 runs 13 residues. Trimming took off 6 bases at V and 5 bases at J, with 16 bases between the two ends. In germline, CDR1 is DFQATT, CDR2 SNEGSKA (reference sequence).

CDR3 nucleotides: TGTGCCAGCAGACAAGCTGGGACGTTGAATCAGCCCCAGCATTTT. It encodes CASRQAGTLNQPQHF. V usage is TRBV28 and J usage is TRBJ1-5, with a tentative D call TRBD1 (5 bases). Looked up from germline, CDR1 is MDHEN and CDR2 is SYDVKM. This CDR3 region has 15 residues. V was pared by 6 bases and J by 4 bases, with 16 bases between.

This clonotype was observed many times. The chain couples TRBV5-6 to TRBJ2-1, with D hard to call. Trimming pared 4 bases from V and 3 bases from J, leaving 2 bases between. Germline CDR1 is SGHDT and CDR2 is YYEEEE. The CDR3 loop spans 11 amino acids. The DNA of the CDR3 is TGTGCCAGCAGCCACTACAATGAGCAGTTCTTC. Protein product: CASSHYNEQFF.

This clonotype was counted between two and nine times. The V and J genes are TRBV4-3 and TRBJ1-3; D unresolved. The CDR3 consists of 14 residues. Germline-derived CDR1 and CDR2 are LGHNA and YSLEER. The V gene lost 0 bases and the J gene lost 4 bases, with 7 bases spanning the gap. CDR3 in amino acids: CASSQEFTGNTIYF. In DNA form, the CDR3 reads TGCGCCAGCAGCCAAGAGTTTACGGGAAACACCATATATTTT.

This clonotype was recorded at least ten times. The V call is TRBV3-1, the J call TRBJ2-1; no definite D call. CDR1 LGHDT and CDR2 YNNKEL come from the germline V gene (reference sequence). Trimming left V 4 bases short and J 3 bases short, with 10 bases between. This CDR3 is built from 14 residues. This chain's CDR3 is CASSPRPNYNEQFF. The CDR3 bases are TGTGCCAGCAGCCCGAGGCCTAACTACAATGAGCAGTTCTTC.

In its sample, this clonotype was seen a few times. V gene TRBV5-6 combines with J gene TRBJ2-7, with D uncertain. Deletions cut 0 bases from V and 5 bases from J, with 9 bases between. Germline V gene data show CDR1 as SGHDT and CDR2 as YYEEEE. The CDR3 is 13 amino acids. The CDR3 loop is CASSLANLNEQYV. CDR3 nucleotide sequence: TGTGCCAGCAGCTTGGCCAACTTGAACGAGCAGTACGTC.

Details on this clonotype: One end of the junction varies from germline; a read error may be responsible. J is TRBJ1-2 and V is TRBV15; D unclear. There are 13 residues in the CDR3. The germline V gene encodes CDR1 LNHNV and CDR2 YYDKDF (reference sequence). CDR3 amino acids: CATSREPDYGYTF. The CDR3 nucleotides read TGTGCCACCAGCCGAGAGCCGGACTATGGCTACACCTTC. The full variable domain, rest sourced from reference TRBV15 and TRBJ1-2, is DAMVIQNPRYQVTQFGKPVTLSCSQTLNHNVMYWYQQKSSQAPKLLFHYYDKDFNNEADTPDNFQSRRPNTSFCFLDIRSPGLGDTAMYLCATSREPDYGYTFGSGTRLTVV.

This clonotype has a count of ten or more. The chain carries TRBV5-6 and TRBJ2-3, with D tentatively TRBD2 (5 bases). The CDR3 consists of 18 residues. V dropped 0 bases and J dropped 1 base, with 18 bases sitting between them. Looked up from germline, CDR1 is SGHDT and CDR2 is YYEEEE. The CDR3 here is CASSLGPPEDWGTDTQYF. CDR3 in DNA: TGTGCCAGCAGCTTGGGTCCCCCCGAGGACTGGGGCACAGATACGCAGTATTTT.

This clonotype was picked up a small number of times. The V call is TRBV9, the J call TRBJ1-4, with a possible D match to TRBD1 (5 bases). Germline CDR1 reads SGDLS; CDR2 reads YYNGEE. The CDR3 runs to 17 residues. V lost 3 bases and J 0 bases, leaving 15 bases between the germline ends. CDR3 residues: CASSASAGGATNEKLFF. The DNA for the CDR3 is TGTGCCAGCAGCGCCTCGGCGGGGGGGGCAACTAATGAAAAACTGTTTTTT. Full variable domain (outside the CDR3, taken from reference TRBV9 and TRBJ1-4): DSGVTQTPKHLITATGQRVTLRCSPRSGDLSVYWYQQSLDQGLQFLIQYYNGEERAKGNILERFSAQQFPDLHSELNLSSLELGDSALYFCASSASAGGATNEKLFFGSGTQLSVL.